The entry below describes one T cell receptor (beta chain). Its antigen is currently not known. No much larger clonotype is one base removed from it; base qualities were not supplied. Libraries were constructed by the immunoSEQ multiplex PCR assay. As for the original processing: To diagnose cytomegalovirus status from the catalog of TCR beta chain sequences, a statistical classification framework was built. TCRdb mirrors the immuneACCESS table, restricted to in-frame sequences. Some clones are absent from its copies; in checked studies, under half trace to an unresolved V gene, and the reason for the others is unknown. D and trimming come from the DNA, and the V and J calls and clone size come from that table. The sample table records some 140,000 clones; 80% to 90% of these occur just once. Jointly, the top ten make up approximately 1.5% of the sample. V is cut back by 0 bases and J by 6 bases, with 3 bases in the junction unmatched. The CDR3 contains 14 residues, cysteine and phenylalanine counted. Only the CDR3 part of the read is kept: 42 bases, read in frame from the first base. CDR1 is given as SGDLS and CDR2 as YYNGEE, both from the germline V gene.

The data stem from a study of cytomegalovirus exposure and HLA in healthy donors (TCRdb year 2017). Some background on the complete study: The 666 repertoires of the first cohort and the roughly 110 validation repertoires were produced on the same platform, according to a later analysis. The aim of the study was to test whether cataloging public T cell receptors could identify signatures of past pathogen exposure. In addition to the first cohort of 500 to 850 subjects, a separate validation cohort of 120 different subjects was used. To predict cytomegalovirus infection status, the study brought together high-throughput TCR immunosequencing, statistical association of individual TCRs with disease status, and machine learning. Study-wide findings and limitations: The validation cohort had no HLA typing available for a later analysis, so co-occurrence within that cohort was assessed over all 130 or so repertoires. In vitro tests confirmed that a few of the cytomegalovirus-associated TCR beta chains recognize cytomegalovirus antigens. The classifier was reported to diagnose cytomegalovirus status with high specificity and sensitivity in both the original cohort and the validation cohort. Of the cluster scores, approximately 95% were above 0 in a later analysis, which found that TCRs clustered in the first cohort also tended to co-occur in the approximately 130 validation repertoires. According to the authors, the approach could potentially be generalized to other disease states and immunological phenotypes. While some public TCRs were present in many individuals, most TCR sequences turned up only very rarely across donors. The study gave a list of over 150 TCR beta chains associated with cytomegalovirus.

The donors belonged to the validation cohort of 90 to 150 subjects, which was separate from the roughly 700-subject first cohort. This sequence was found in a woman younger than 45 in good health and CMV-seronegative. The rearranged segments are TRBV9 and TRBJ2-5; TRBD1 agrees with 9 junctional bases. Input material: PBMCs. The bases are TGTGCCAGCAGCGTAGATGACAGGGGGAAGACCCAGTACTTC. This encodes CASSVDDRGKTQYF.